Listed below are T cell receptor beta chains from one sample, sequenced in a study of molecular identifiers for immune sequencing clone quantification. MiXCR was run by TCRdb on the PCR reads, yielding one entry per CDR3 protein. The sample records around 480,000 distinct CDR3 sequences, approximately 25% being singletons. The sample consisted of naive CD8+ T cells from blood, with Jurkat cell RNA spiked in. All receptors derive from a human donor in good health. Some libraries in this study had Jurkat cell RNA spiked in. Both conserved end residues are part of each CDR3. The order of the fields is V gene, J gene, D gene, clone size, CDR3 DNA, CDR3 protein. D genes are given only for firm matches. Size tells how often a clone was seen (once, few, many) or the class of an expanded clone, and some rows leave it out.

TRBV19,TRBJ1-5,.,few,TGTGCCAGTAGTTGGACAGATAGCAATCAGCCCCAGCATTTT,CASSWTDSNQPQHF
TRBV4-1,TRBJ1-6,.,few,TGCGCCAGCAGCCAAGTGAATTCACCCCTCCACTTT,CASSQVNSPLHF
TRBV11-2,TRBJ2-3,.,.,TGTGCCAGCAGCTCTAATAACGCTCTAGCGCTCAGCACAGATACGCAGTATTTT,CASSSNNALALSTDTQYF
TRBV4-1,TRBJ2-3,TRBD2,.,TGCGTCAGCAGCCAGGGTAGCGGGGGGGCCGGTACGCAGTATTTT,CVSSQGSGGAGTQYF
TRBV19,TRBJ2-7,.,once,TGTGCCAGTAGTATCTCGGGGGACGCGCAGTACTTC,CASSISGDAQYF
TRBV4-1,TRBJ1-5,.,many,TGCGCCAGCAGCCAAGATAGCAATCAGCCCCAGCATTTT,CASSQDSNQPQHF
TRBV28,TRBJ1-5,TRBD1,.,TGTGCCAGCAGTCCCTCAGTACAGGGGGACCACCTTTATAGCAATCAGCCCCAGCATTTT,CASSPSVQGDHLYSNQPQHF
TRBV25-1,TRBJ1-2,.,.,TGTGCCAGCAGTGACTGGGCGCCGGACTATGGCTACACCTTC,CASSDWAPDYGYTF
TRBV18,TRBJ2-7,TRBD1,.,TGTGCCAGATCGTCGACAGGGGCATACGAGCAGTACTTC,CARSSTGAYEQYF
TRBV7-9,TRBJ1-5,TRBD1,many,TGTGCCAGCAGGGACGACAGGGGCAATCAGCCCCAGCATTTT,CASRDDRGNQPQHF
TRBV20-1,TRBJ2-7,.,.,TGCAGTGGTAGAGAACCCCTTGGGGCCTACGAGCAGTACTTC,CSGREPLGAYEQYF
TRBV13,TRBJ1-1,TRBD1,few,TGTGCCAGCAGTTCCCACCCAGGGGGGAACACTGAAGCTTTCTTT,CASSSHPGGNTEAFF
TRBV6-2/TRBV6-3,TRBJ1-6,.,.,TGTGCCAGCAGTTACGAGTGGAGCTCCTATAATTCACCCCTCCACTTT,CASSYEWSSYNSPLHF
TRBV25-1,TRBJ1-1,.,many,TGTGCCAGCAGTGCACAGGGCTGGGCAGCTTTCTTT,CASSAQGWAAFF
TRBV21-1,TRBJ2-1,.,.,TGTGCCAGCAGCAAAGCCCCCGGACTAGCGGGAGTTAATGAGCAGTTCTTC,CASSKAPGLAGVNEQFF
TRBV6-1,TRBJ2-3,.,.,TGTGCCAGCAGTGAAGGTTCGGGGGCCTACACAGATACGCAGTATTTT,CASSEGSGAYTDTQYF
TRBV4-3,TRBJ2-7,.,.,TGCGCCCGCCGCCAAGCAAGGCCCGCCTCCTACGCGCCGTACTTC,CARRQARPASYAPYF
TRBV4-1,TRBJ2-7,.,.,TGCGCCAGCAGCCAAGATAGGGGGTTCCCCTACGAGCAGTACTTC,CASSQDRGFPYEQYF
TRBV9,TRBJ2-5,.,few,TGTGCCAGCAGCGTAGAGGGGCAAGAGACCCAGTACTTC,CASSVEGQETQYF
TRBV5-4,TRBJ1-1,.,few,TGTGCCAGCAGCATTACAGGGTCGGACACTGAAGCTTTCTTT,CASSITGSDTEAFF
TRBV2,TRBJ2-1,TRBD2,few,TGTGCCAGCAGTGATAGGGCTAGCGGGACCTCCTACAATGAGCAGTTCTTC,CASSDRASGTSYNEQFF
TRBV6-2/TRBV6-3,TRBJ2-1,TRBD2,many,TGTGCCAGCAGTTACTCGATCAGAGGGTCCGGGGGGGAGCAGTTCTTC,CASSYSIRGSGGEQFF
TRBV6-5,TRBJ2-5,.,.,TGTGCCAGCAGTTTCCCGGGACGCGAGACCCAGTACTTC,CASSFPGRETQYF
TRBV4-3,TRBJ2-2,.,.,TGCGCCAGCAGCCAAGTGGTGGCCTCATCCACCGGGGAGCTGTTTTTT,CASSQVVASSTGELFF
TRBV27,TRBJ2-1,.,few,TGTGCCAGCAGTTTTGGAGGGCTGGCGTACAATGAGCAGTTCTTC,CASSFGGLAYNEQFF
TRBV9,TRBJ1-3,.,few,TGTGCCAGCAGCGACGCTGGAAACACCATATATTTT,CASSDAGNTIYF
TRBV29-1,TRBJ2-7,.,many,TGCAGCGTTGTGCGGGGATCCTACGAGCAGTACTTC,CSVVRGSYEQYF
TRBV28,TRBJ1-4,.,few,TGTGCCAGCATGGTCGACAGGTCTAATGAAAAACTGTTTTTT,CASMVDRSNEKLFF
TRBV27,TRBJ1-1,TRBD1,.,TGTGCCAGCAGTTTGACAGGGAACACTGAAGTTTTCTTT,CASSLTGNTEVFF
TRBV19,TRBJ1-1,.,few,TGTGCCATTCGGGTGAACACTGAAGCTTTCTTT,CAIRVNTEAFF
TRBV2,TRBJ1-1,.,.,TGTGCCAGCCGCACCCGGGGGGTGGCTGAAGCTTTCTTT,CASRTRGVAEAFF
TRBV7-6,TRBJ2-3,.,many,TGTGCCAGCAGCTTAGCGGTGGCAGATACGCAGTATTTT,CASSLAVADTQYF
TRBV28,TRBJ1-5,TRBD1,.,TGTGCCAGCAGTTTCATGGTTACAGGGGCTTATAGCAATCAGCCCCAGCATTTT,CASSFMVTGAYSNQPQHF